This TCR beta chain was captured by sequencing in a study of blood T cells in healthy people across ages. Trimming pared 3 bases from V and 6 bases from J, leaving 9 bases between. This CDR3 region has 13 residues. The authors ran a second PCR of roughly 6 to 12 cycles using a sample-barcoded 5' primer and a J-beta primer mix. TCRdb reprocessed the 5' RACE reads via MiXCR and lists one record per CDR3 protein. The table lists more than 800,000 distinct CDR3 sequences, about 28% of them singletons, with roughly 17% in the top ten. The TCR was taken from a woman aged 80 or over in good health. Source material: blood. The chain couples TRBV12-3 or TRBV12-4 to TRBJ2-1; D not resolved. This chain's CDR3 is CASSLLVANEQFF. CDR3 in DNA: TGTGCCAGCAGTTTGCTTGTAGCCAATGAGCAGTTCTTC.